These T cell receptor beta chains were read from a single sample in a study of Ad26.COV2.S vaccination and SARS-CoV-2 variants. Produced via immunoSEQ multiplex PCR; TCRdb's table is partial and in-frame only. Of a few hundred thousand clones listed, around 87% are singletons. The sequencing used peripheral blood, collected in a trial of Ad26.COV2.S vaccine versus placebo. The receptors come from a person aged 18-65 years who received the Ad26.COV2.S COVID-19 vaccine or a placebo. Each CDR3 is given with its conserved first and last residue. The order of the fields is V gene, J gene, D gene, clone size, CDR3 DNA, CDR3 protein. A D gene is named only where the DNA matches it firmly. The size field is filled for only some rows; it gives once, few, many or a size class.

v_gene: TRBV25-1; j_gene: TRBJ1-2; d_gene: TRBD1; abundance: .; CDR3nt: TGTGCCAGCAGCCGGGACAGGGGTGGCTACACCTTC; CDR3aa: CASSRDRGGYTF
v_gene: TRBV9; j_gene: TRBJ2-3; d_gene: TRBD2; abundance: .; CDR3nt: TGTGCCAGCAGCGTAGAAGCGGGGGAAGATACGCAGTATTTT; CDR3aa: CASSVEAGEDTQYF
v_gene: TRBV7-6; j_gene: TRBJ1-2; d_gene: .; abundance: .; CDR3nt: TGTGCCAGCAGCTTAGGGGGGCAGGGTGGCTACACCTTC; CDR3aa: CASSLGGQGGYTF
v_gene: TRBV30; j_gene: TRBJ1-1; d_gene: .; abundance: .; CDR3nt: TGTGCCTGGAGTGGCAGGGCAAGGGGCACTGAAGCTTTCTTT; CDR3aa: CAWSGRARGTEAFF
v_gene: TRBV5-4; j_gene: TRBJ1-2; d_gene: .; abundance: .; CDR3nt: TGTGCCAGCAGCTTGTCAGGGGACTATGGCTACACCTTC; CDR3aa: CASSLSGDYGYTF
v_gene: TRBV6-2/TRBV6-3; j_gene: TRBJ1-2; d_gene: TRBD1; abundance: .; CDR3nt: TGTGCCAGCAGTTACTCGGGGACAGGGTCGGATGGCTACACCTTC; CDR3aa: CASSYSGTGSDGYTF
v_gene: TRBV6-1; j_gene: TRBJ2-7; d_gene: .; abundance: .; CDR3nt: TGTGCCAGCAGTGAAGCGCGGGGACTCAGGAGCTCCTACGAGCAGTACTTC; CDR3aa: CASSEARGLRSSYEQYF
v_gene: TRBV12-3/TRBV12-4; j_gene: TRBJ1-6; d_gene: .; abundance: once; CDR3nt: TGTGCCAGCACGTCAGGGTTCGCCCTCCACTTT; CDR3aa: CASTSGFALHF
v_gene: TRBV5-4; j_gene: TRBJ2-4; d_gene: TRBD2; abundance: .; CDR3nt: TGTGCCAGCAGCAAAGGACTAGAAAACATTCAGTACTTC; CDR3aa: CASSKGLENIQYF
v_gene: TRBV7-9; j_gene: TRBJ1-4; d_gene: .; abundance: .; CDR3nt: TGTGCCAGCAGCCCCCCAGATTGGGCAACTAATGAAAAACTGTTTTTT; CDR3aa: CASSPPDWATNEKLFF
v_gene: TRBV5-1; j_gene: TRBJ1-1; d_gene: .; abundance: .; CDR3nt: TGCGCCAGCAGCCTGGCCAAGAACACTGAAGCTTTCTTT; CDR3aa: CASSLAKNTEAFF
v_gene: TRBV2; j_gene: TRBJ2-5; d_gene: TRBD1; abundance: .; CDR3nt: TGTGCCAGCAGCCAAACTAGACAGGGACGAGAGACCCAGTACTTC; CDR3aa: CASSQTRQGRETQYF
v_gene: TRBV7-6; j_gene: TRBJ2-3; d_gene: TRBD2; abundance: .; CDR3nt: TGTGCCAGCAGCCTATCAGTTGCGGGGGTAAGCGCAGATACGCAGTATTTT; CDR3aa: CASSLSVAGVSADTQYF
v_gene: TRBV5-6; j_gene: TRBJ1-1; d_gene: .; abundance: .; CDR3nt: TGTGCCAGCAGCCAGTGGGTACAGGGAGTTGAAGCTTTCTTT; CDR3aa: CASSQWVQGVEAFF
v_gene: TRBV5-8; j_gene: TRBJ1-6; d_gene: .; abundance: .; CDR3nt: TGTGCCAGCAGCTTGCTCAGCTCCTATAATTCACCCCTCCACTTT; CDR3aa: CASSLLSSYNSPLHF
v_gene: TRBV7-9; j_gene: TRBJ2-7; d_gene: .; abundance: .; CDR3nt: TGTGCCAGCAGCTTAAGGGCCCCAGGGGAGCAGTACTTC; CDR3aa: CASSLRAPGEQYF
v_gene: TRBV25-1; j_gene: TRBJ2-7; d_gene: .; abundance: .; CDR3nt: TGTGCCAGCAGTGAGGGGGCCGCGGTGTACGAGCAGTACTTC; CDR3aa: CASSEGAAVYEQYF
v_gene: TRBV27; j_gene: TRBJ1-6; d_gene: .; abundance: .; CDR3nt: TGTGCCAGCTCCCTGGGGGGGGTCGCCTATAATTCACCCCTCCACTTT; CDR3aa: CASSLGGVAYNSPLHF
v_gene: TRBV25-1; j_gene: TRBJ1-5; d_gene: .; abundance: .; CDR3nt: TGTGCCAGCAGTGACTCTTTAGGGAGCAATCAGCCCCAGCATTTT; CDR3aa: CASSDSLGSNQPQHF
v_gene: TRBV5-4; j_gene: TRBJ2-3; d_gene: TRBD2; abundance: .; CDR3nt: TGTGCCAGCAGCTCCCAGCGGGGGAGCACAGATACGCAGTATTTT; CDR3aa: CASSSQRGSTDTQYF
v_gene: TRBV18; j_gene: TRBJ1-2; d_gene: .; abundance: .; CDR3nt: TGTGCCAGCTCATCCGGTGAATCAGGGCCCTATGGCTACACCTTC; CDR3aa: CASSSGESGPYGYTF
v_gene: TRBV19; j_gene: TRBJ2-5; d_gene: .; abundance: .; CDR3nt: TGTGCCAGTAGTCCCTGGCGGGAAGAGACCCAGTACTTC; CDR3aa: CASSPWREETQYF
v_gene: TRBV7-9; j_gene: TRBJ1-1; d_gene: .; abundance: .; CDR3nt: TGTGCCAGCAGCTTAGACAGCTACGGGATGAACACTGAAGCTTTCTTT; CDR3aa: CASSLDSYGMNTEAFF
v_gene: TRBV3-1/TRBV3-2; j_gene: TRBJ2-7; d_gene: TRBD2; abundance: .; CDR3nt: TGTGCCAGCAGCCGGCTCGGGGGGGCGGCTGAGCAGTACTTC; CDR3aa: CASSRLGGAAEQYF
v_gene: TRBV7-2; j_gene: TRBJ2-2; d_gene: .; abundance: .; CDR3nt: TGTGCCAGCAGCTTAGCAGCCCCAGCGAACACCGGGGAGCTGTTTTTT; CDR3aa: CASSLAAPANTGELFF
v_gene: TRBV25-1; j_gene: TRBJ1-3; d_gene: .; abundance: .; CDR3nt: TGTGCCAGCAGTGCAGGTTTCGGAAACACCATATATTTT; CDR3aa: CASSAGFGNTIYF
v_gene: TRBV9; j_gene: TRBJ2-7; d_gene: TRBD2; abundance: .; CDR3nt: TGTGCCAGCAGCCCCGGACTAGCGGTGAGCTCCTACGAGCAGTACTTC; CDR3aa: CASSPGLAVSSYEQYF
v_gene: TRBV5-1; j_gene: TRBJ2-7; d_gene: TRBD2; abundance: few; CDR3nt: TGCGCCAGCAGCTTAACACCGGGAGGCTCCTACGAGCAGTACTTC; CDR3aa: CASSLTPGGSYEQYF
v_gene: TRBV6-4; j_gene: TRBJ1-2; d_gene: .; abundance: .; CDR3nt: TGTGCCAGCAGTGACTCACCTGCCGGACTAACCCCCTATGGCTACACCTTC; CDR3aa: CASSDSPAGLTPYGYTF
v_gene: TRBV12-3/TRBV12-4; j_gene: TRBJ1-6; d_gene: .; abundance: .; CDR3nt: TGTGCCAGCAGTTTAGGAGGGATTTCACCCCTCCACTTT; CDR3aa: CASSLGGISPLHF
v_gene: TRBV3-1/TRBV3-2; j_gene: TRBJ2-1; d_gene: .; abundance: .; CDR3nt: TGTGCCAGCAGTCGAGTAGGCAGGGCCTACAATGAGCAGTTCTTC; CDR3aa: CASSRVGRAYNEQFF
v_gene: TRBV7-2; j_gene: TRBJ2-1; d_gene: TRBD2; abundance: .; CDR3nt: TGTGCCAGCAGCTGGTCTAGCGGACACAATGAGCAGTTCTTC; CDR3aa: CASSWSSGHNEQFF
v_gene: TRBV5-1; j_gene: TRBJ2-5; d_gene: .; abundance: once; CDR3nt: TGCGCCAGCAGCATAGGGGAGACCCAGTACTTC; CDR3aa: CASSIGETQYF
v_gene: TRBV6-5; j_gene: TRBJ1-1; d_gene: TRBD1; abundance: .; CDR3nt: TGTGCCAGCAGTTATCAGGGGGACGTCACTGAAGCTTTCTTT; CDR3aa: CASSYQGDVTEAFF
v_gene: TRBV19; j_gene: TRBJ1-4; d_gene: .; abundance: .; CDR3nt: TGTGCCAGTAGCACGGACAGACGGGGTAATGAAAAACTGTTTTTT; CDR3aa: CASSTDRRGNEKLFF
v_gene: TRBV30; j_gene: TRBJ2-4; d_gene: .; abundance: .; CDR3nt: TGTGCCTGGGGGGGCTTAGCCAAAAACATTCAGTACTTC; CDR3aa: CAWGGLAKNIQYF
v_gene: TRBV4-3; j_gene: TRBJ2-7; d_gene: TRBD1; abundance: .; CDR3nt: TGCGCCAGCAGCCAAGACTGGACAGGGAACTACGAGCAGTACTTC; CDR3aa: CASSQDWTGNYEQYF
v_gene: TRBV6-6; j_gene: TRBJ2-7; d_gene: TRBD1; abundance: .; CDR3nt: TGTGCCAGCAGTTACTCTCGGGACAGGGGTGACGAGCAGTACTTC; CDR3aa: CASSYSRDRGDEQYF
v_gene: TRBV11-1; j_gene: TRBJ2-2; d_gene: .; abundance: .; CDR3nt: TGTGCCAGCAGCTTGGAAAGGACCGGGGAGCTGTTTTTT; CDR3aa: CASSLERTGELFF
v_gene: TRBV6-5; j_gene: TRBJ2-7; d_gene: .; abundance: .; CDR3nt: TGTGCCAGCAGGCCAGGGTTTTTTATTGGGCAGTACTTC; CDR3aa: CASRPGFFIGQYF
v_gene: TRBV7-9; j_gene: TRBJ1-3; d_gene: .; abundance: .; CDR3nt: TGTGCCAGCAGCGAGGACGGATACTCTGGAAACACCATATATTTT; CDR3aa: CASSEDGYSGNTIYF